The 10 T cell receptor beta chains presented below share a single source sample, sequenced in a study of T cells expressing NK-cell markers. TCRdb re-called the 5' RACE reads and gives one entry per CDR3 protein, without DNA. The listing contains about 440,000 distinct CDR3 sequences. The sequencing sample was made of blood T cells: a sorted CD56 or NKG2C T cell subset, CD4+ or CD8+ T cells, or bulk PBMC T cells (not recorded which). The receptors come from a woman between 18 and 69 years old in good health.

CDR3 in amino acids: CASSIPLATEAFF. The chain has TRBV19 and TRBJ1-1; TCRdb's D call, TRBD1, is unchecked because there is no DNA. The CDR3 totals 13 residues. Germline loops: CDR1 LNHDA, CDR2 SQIVND (reference sequence).

The CDR3 region is CASRLLAAAYNEQFF. The chain combines TRBV27 with TRBJ2-1; TCRdb outputs TRBD2, but without DNA this stays unchecked. Germline V gives CDR1 MNHEY, CDR2 SMNVEV (reference sequence). The CDR3 has 15 amino acids.

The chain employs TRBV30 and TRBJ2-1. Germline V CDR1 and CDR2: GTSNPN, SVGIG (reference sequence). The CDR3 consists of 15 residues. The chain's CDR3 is CAWSEAASSYNEQFF.

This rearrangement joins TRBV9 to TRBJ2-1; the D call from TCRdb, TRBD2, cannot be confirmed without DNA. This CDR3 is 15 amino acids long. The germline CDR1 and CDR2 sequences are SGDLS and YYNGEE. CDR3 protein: CASSTRLAKYNEQFF.

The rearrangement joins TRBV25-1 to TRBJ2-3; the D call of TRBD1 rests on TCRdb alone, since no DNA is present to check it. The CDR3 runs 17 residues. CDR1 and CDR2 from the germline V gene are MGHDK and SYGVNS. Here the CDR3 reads CASSERVQGTSTDTQYF.

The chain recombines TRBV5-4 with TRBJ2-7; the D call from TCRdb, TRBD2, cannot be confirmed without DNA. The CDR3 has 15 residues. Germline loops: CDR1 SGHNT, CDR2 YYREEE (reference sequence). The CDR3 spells CASRSSGTLPTEQYF.

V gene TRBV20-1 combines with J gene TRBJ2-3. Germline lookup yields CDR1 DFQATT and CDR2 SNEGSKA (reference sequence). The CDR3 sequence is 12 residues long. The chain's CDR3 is CSARAGTDTQYF.

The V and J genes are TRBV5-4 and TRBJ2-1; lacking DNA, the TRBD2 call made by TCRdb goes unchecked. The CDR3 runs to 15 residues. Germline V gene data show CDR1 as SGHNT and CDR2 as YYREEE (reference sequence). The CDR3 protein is CASSHPGVPYNEQFF. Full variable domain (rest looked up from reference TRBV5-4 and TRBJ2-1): ETGVTQSPTHLIKTRGQQVTLRCSSQSGHNTVSWYQQALGQGPQFIFQYYREEENGRGNFPPRFSGLQFPNYSSELNVNALELDDSALYLCASSHPGVPYNEQFFGPGTRLTVL.

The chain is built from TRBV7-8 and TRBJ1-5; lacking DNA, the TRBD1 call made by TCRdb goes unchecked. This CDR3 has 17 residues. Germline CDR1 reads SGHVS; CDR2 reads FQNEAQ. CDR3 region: CASSPYRGVYSNQPQHF.

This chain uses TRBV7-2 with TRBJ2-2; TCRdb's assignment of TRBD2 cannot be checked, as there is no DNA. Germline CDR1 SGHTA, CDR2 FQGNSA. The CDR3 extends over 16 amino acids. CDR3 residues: CASSSTAGRVTGELFF.